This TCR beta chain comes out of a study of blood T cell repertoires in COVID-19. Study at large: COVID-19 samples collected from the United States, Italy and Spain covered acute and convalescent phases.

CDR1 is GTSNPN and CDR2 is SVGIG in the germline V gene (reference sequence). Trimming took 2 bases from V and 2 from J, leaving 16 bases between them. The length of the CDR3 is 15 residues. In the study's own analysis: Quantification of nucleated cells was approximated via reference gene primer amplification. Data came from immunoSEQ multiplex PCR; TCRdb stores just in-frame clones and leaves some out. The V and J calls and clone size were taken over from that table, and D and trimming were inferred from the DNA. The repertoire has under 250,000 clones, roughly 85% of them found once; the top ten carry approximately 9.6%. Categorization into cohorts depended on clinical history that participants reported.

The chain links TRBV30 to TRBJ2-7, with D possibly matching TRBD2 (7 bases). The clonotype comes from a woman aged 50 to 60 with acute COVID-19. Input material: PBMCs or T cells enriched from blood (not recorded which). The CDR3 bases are TGTGCCTGGAGTAACAGGGCTAGCGGCACCTACGAGCAGTACTTC. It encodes CAWSNRASGTYEQYF.